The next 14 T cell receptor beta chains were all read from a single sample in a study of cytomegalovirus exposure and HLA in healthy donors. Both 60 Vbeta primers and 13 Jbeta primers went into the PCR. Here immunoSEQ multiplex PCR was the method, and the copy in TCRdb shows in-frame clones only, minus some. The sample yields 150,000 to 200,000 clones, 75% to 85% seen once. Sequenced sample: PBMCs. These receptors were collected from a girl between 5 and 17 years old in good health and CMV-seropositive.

The CDR3 nucleotides are TGTGCCAGCAGCTTAGGGAAGGTGGGGACAGGGGGCTTGGGCTACACCTTC. It codes for CASSLGKVGTGGLGYTF. The V gene is TRBV7-2, the J gene TRBJ1-2; TRBD1 agrees at 12 bases. Germline CDR1 is SGHTA and CDR2 is FQGNSA. V lost 1 base, J lost 8 bases, and 11 bases stayed unmatched. This CDR3 has 17 residues. Supplemented by reference TRBV7-2 and TRBJ1-2, the full variable domain reads GAGVSQSPSNKVTEKGKDVELRCDPISGHTALYWYRQSLGQGLEFLIYFQGNSAPDKSGLPSDRFSAERTGGSVSTLTIQRTQQEDSAVYLCASSLGKVGTGGLGYTFGSGTRLTVV.

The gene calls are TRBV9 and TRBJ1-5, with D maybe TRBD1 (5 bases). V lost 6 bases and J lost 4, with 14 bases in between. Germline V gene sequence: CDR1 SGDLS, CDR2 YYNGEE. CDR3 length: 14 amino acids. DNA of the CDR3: TGTGCCAGCAATCCCGCGGGGGGAAATCAGCCCCAGCATTTT. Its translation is CASNPAGGNQPQHF.

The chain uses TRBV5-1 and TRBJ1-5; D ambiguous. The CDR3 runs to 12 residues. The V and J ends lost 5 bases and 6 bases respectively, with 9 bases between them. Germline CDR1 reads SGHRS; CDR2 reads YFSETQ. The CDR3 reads CASRRGSQPQHF. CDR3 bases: TGCGCCAGCAGGCGTGGGAGTCAGCCCCAGCATTTT.

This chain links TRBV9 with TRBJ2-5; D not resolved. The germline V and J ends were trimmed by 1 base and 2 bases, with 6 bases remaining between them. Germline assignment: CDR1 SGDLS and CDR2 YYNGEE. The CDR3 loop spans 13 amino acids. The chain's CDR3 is CASSVSQQETQYF. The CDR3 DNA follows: TGTGCCAGCAGCGTAAGTCAGCAAGAGACCCAGTACTTC.

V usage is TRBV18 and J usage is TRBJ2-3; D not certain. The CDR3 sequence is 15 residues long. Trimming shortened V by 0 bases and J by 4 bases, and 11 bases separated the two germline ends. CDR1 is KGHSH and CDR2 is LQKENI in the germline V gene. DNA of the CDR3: TGTGCCAGCTCACCACCTGGCCCGGGTGCAGATACGCAGTATTTT. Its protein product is CASSPPGPGADTQYF.

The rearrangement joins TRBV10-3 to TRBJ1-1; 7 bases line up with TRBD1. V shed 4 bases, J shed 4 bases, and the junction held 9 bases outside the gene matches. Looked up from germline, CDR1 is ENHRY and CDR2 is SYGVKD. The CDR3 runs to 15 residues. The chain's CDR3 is CAISGRQGGTTEAFF. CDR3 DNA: TGTGCCATCAGTGGTCGACAGGGAGGAACCACTGAAGCTTTCTTT.

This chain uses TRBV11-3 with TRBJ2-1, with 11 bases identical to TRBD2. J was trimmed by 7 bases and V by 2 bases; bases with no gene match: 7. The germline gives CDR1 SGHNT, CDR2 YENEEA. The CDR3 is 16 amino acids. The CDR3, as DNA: TGTGCCAGCAGCTTATTCGTAGCGGGGGGGCCGAATGAGCAGTTCTTC. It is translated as CASSLFVAGGPNEQFF.

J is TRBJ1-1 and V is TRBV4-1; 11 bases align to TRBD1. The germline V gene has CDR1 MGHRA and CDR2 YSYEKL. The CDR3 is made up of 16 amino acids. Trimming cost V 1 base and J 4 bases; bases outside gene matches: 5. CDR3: CASSQGRGQGATEAFF. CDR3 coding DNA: TGCGCCAGCAGCCAAGGGAGAGGACAGGGGGCCACTGAAGCTTTCTTT.

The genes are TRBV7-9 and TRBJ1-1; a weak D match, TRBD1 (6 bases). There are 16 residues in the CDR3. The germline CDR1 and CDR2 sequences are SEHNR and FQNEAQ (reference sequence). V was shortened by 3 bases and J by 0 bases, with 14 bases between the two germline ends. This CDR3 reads CASSLGAWTMNTEAFF. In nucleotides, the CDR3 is TGTGCCAGCAGCTTGGGGGCCTGGACCATGAACACTGAAGCTTTCTTT. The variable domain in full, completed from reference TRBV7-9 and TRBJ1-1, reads DTGVSQNPRHKITKRGQNVTFRCDPISEHNRLYWYRQTLGQGPEFLTYFQNEAQLEKSRLLSDRFSAERPKGSFSTLEIQRTEQGDSAMYLCASSLGAWTMNTEAFFGQGTRLTVV.

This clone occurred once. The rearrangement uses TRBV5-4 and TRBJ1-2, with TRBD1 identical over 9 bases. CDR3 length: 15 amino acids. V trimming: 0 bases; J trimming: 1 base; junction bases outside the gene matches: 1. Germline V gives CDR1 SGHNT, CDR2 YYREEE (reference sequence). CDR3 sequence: CASSLAGQGNYGYTF. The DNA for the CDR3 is TGTGCCAGCAGCTTGGCGGGACAGGGTAACTATGGCTACACCTTC.

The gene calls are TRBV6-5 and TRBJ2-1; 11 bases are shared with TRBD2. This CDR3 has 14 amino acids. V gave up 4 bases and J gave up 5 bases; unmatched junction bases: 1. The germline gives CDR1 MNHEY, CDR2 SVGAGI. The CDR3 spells CASSSSGGNNEQFF. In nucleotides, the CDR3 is TGTGCCAGCAGTTCTAGCGGGGGGAACAATGAGCAGTTCTTC.

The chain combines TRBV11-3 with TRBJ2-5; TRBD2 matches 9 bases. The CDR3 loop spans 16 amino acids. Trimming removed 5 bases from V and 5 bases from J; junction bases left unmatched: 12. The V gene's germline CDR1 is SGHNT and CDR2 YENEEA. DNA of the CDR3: TGTGCCAGCAGCCCCCCCGGGCGGGGGGGCGAGGAGACCCAGTACTTC. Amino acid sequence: CASSPPGRGGEETQYF.

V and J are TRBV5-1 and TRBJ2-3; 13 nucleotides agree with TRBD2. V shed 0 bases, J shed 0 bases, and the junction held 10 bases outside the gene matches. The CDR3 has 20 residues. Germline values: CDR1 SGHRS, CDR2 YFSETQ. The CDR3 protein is CASSLGLAGGPSPSTDTQYF. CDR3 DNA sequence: TGCGCCAGCAGCTTGGGACTAGCGGGGGGCCCTTCCCCTAGCACAGATACGCAGTATTTT. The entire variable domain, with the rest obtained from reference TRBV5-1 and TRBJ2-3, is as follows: KAGVTQTPRYLIKTRGQQVTLSCSPISGHRSVSWYQQTPGQGLQFLFEYFSETQRNKGNFPGRFSGRQFSNSRSEMNVSTLELGDSALYLCASSLGLAGGPSPSTDTQYFGPGTRLTVL.

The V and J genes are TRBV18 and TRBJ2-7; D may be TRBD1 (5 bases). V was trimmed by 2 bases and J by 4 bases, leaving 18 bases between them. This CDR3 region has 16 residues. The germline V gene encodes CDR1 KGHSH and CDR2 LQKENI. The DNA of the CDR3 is TGTGCCAGCTCACCAGCAACTACAGGTATATCATACGAGCAGTACTTC. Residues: CASSPATTGISYEQYF.